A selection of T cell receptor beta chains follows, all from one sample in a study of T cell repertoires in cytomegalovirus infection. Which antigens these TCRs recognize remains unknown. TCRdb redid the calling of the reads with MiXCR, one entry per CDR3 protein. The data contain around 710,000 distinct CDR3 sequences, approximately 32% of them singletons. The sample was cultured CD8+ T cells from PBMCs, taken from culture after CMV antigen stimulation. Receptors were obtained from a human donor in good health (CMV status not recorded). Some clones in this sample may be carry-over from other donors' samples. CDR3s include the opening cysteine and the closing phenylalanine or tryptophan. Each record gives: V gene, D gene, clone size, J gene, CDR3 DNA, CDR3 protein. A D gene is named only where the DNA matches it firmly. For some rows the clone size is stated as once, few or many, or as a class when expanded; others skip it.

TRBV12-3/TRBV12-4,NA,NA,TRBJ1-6,TGTGCCAGCAGTTTGTCCCTTTATAATTCACCCCTCCACTTT,CASSLSLYNSPLHF
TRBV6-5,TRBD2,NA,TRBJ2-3,TGTGCCAGCAGACCCTATAGCGGGGGTCGTTCGACAGATACGCAGTATTTT,CASRPYSGGRSTDTQYF
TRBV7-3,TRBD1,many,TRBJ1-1,TGTGCCAGCAGCTCTTCAGGGGGAATGAACACTGAAGCTTTCTTT,CASSSSGGMNTEAFF
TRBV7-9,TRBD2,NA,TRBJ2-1,TGTGCCAGCAGCTCCATCGGGACTAGTTTCAATGAGCAGTTCTTC,CASSSIGTSFNEQFF
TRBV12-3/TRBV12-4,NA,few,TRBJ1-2,TGTGCCAGCAGTGTAGGGCCAGCAGCTGGCTACACCTTC,CASSVGPAAGYTF
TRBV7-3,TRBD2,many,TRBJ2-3,TGTGCCAGCAGCGGACTAGCGGGGGGCCCCGTATCAGATACGCAGTATTTT,CASSGLAGGPVSDTQYF
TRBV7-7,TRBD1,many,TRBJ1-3,TGTGCTAGCAGCTTAACAGGGGCTTTCGGAAACACCATATATTTT,CASSLTGAFGNTIYF
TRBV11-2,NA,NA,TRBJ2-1,TGTGCCAGCACCCCTAATCGGGGAAACAATGAGCAGTTCTTC,CASTPNRGNNEQFF
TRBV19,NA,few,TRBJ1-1,TGTGCCAGTAGTACGGCGAACACTGAAGCTTTCTTT,CASSTANTEAFF
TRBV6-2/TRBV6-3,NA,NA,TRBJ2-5,TGTGCCAGCAGTTACATGGTAGAAGAGACCCAGTACTTC,CASSYMVEETQYF
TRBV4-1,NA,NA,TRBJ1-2,TGCGCCAGCAGCCAAGGGTGGGGGCCGTCCTATGGCTACACCTTC,CASSQGWGPSYGYTF
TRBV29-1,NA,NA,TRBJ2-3,TGCAGCGTTGAAGGACAGGCAAGGCTCCCCGAAGCAGATACGCAGTATTTT,CSVEGQARLPEADTQYF
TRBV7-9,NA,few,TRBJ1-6,TGTGCCAGCAGCTTAGTGGGGTTACCGTATAATTCACCCCTCCACTTT,CASSLVGLPYNSPLHF
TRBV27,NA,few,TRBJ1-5,TGTGCCAGCAGGCCTCGGGGCAATCAGCCCCAGCATTTT,CASRPRGNQPQHF
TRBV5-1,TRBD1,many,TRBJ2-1,TGCGCCAGCAGCTTGGGGGACAGGGGATACAATGAGCAGTTCTTC,CASSLGDRGYNEQFF
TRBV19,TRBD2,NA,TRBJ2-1,TGTGCCAGTAGTATCGGACTAGCGACAAGGAATGAGCAGTTCTTC,CASSIGLATRNEQFF
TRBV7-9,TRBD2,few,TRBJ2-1,TGTGCCAGCAGACCAATTAGCGGGACGGCTCTGAACAATGAGCAGTTCTTC,CASRPISGTALNNEQFF
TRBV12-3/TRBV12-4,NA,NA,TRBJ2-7,TGTGCCAGCACTCAAGGGTCCTACGAGCAGTACTTC,CASTQGSYEQYF
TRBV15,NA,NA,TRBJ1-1,TGTGCCACCAGCAGAGTTCCGGGACCCAAGAACACTGAAGCTTTCTTT,CATSRVPGPKNTEAFF
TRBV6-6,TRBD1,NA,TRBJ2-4,TGTGCCAGCAGTTACCCTGGGGACAGGCGGAAAAACATTCAGTACTTC,CASSYPGDRRKNIQYF
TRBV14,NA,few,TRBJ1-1,TGTGCCAGCAGCCACCGCAGGGCTACTGAAGCTTTCTTT,CASSHRRATEAFF
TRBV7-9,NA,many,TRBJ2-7,TGTGCCAGCAGACCCCCGGTAGGGGGACCCGAGCAGTACTTC,CASRPPVGGPEQYF
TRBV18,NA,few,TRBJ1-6,TGTGCCAGCTCACAATCCAAGTCACCCCTCCACTTT,CASSQSKSPLHF
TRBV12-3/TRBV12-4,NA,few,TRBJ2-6,TGTGCCACCAGACAGAGGCTCACTGGGGCCAACGTCCTGACTTTC,CATRQRLTGANVLTF
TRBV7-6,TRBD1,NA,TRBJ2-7,TGTGCCAGCAGCAAGACAGGGGCCTACGAGCAGTACTTC,CASSKTGAYEQYF
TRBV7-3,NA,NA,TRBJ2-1,TGTGCCAGCAGCTTAAATGGTCGAGGACACAATGAGCAGTTCTTC,CASSLNGRGHNEQFF
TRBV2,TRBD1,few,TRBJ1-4,TGTGCCAGCGATGGGACAGGAGATCTTCCAACTAATGAAAAACTGTTTTTT,CASDGTGDLPTNEKLFF
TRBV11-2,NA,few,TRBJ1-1,TGTGCCAGCAGCTTACTTACATGGGCTGAAGCTTTCTTT,CASSLLTWAEAFF
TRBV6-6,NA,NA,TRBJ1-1,TGTGCCAGCAGTTACAGGGAGGTGAACACTGAAGCTTTCTTT,CASSYREVNTEAFF
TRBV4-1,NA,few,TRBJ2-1,TGCGCCAGCAGCCAAGACTGGGTTAGCTCCTACAATGAGCAGTTCTTC,CASSQDWVSSYNEQFF
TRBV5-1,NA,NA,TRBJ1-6,TGCGCCAGCAGCTTGGCCTTCGACAGCTATAATTCACCCCTCCACTTT,CASSLAFDSYNSPLHF
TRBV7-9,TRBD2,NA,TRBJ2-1,TGTGCCAGCAGCTTTGCGGGGGACCTCTACAATGAGCTGTTCTTC,CASSFAGDLYNELFF
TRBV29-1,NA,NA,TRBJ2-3,TGCAGCGTTGAAGGCCAAGATCCAGGGAGTAGCACAGATACGCAGTATTTT,CSVEGQDPGSSTDTQYF
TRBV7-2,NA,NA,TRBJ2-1,TGTGCCAGCGGTCTTGCCCCTGAGCAGTTCTTC,CASGLAPEQFF
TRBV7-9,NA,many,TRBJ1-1,TGTGCCAGCAGCTTAGTTTCCGAAGCTTTCTTT,CASSLVSEAFF
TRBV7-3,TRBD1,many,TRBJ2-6,TGTGCCAGCAGCTTAAGTTCTGACAGGGCCGGGGCCAACGTCCTGACTTTC,CASSLSSDRAGANVLTF
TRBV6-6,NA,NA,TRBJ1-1,TGTGCCAGCAGGGAGAGGGCGTTGAAGTTGAACACTGAAGCTTTCTTT,CASRERALKLNTEAFF
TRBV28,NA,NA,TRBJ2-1,TGTGCCAGCAGTTTGCGGTACGGCTCCAATGAGCAGTTCTTC,CASSLRYGSNEQFF
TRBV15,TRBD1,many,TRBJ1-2,TGTGCCACCAGCCGGAGGGACAGGCGACTTAACTATGGCTACACCTTC,CATSRRDRRLNYGYTF
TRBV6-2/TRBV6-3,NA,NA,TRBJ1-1,TGTGCCAGCACCCAGGACAGTCAGAACACTGAAGCTTTCTTT,CASTQDSQNTEAFF
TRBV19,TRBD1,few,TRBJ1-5,TGTGCCAGTAGGGACAGGGTGGGCCAGGGCAATCAGCCCCAGCATTTT,CASRDRVGQGNQPQHF
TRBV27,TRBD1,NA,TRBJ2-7,TGTGCCAGCAGTCCGACAGGGGTGCCCTCTCCTTTCTACGAGCAGTACTTC,CASSPTGVPSPFYEQYF
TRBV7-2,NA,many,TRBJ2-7,TGTGCCAGCAGCTTAACGCAGGGAACCTACGAGCAGTACTTC,CASSLTQGTYEQYF
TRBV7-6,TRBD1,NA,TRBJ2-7,TGTGCCAGCAGCTTAGGCACAGGGGATACCTACGAGCAGTACTTC,CASSLGTGDTYEQYF
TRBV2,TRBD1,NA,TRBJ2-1,TGTGCCACCGACAGGGGAGTGGCTGAGCAGTTCTTC,CATDRGVAEQFF
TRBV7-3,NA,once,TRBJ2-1,TGTGCCAGCAGCCTCCCACCCGACTGGTACAATGAGCAGTTCTTC,CASSLPPDWYNEQFF
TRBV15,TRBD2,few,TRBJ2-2,TGTGCCACCAGCAGACCTTTCACTAGCGGGGGGATTAACACCGGGGAGCTGTTTTTT,CATSRPFTSGGINTGELFF
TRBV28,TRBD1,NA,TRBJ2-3,TGTGCCAGCAGTATCGCCGGGACAGGGTTGGCTGATACGCAGTATTTT,CASSIAGTGLADTQYF
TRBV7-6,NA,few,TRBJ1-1,TGTGCCAGCAGCTTAGCAGGGACACTTGAAGCTTTCTTT,CASSLAGTLEAFF
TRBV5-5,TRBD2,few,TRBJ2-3,TGTGCCAGCAGCGGGAGCCTAGCGGGGGGGCCGGGGCAGTATTTT,CASSGSLAGGPGQYF